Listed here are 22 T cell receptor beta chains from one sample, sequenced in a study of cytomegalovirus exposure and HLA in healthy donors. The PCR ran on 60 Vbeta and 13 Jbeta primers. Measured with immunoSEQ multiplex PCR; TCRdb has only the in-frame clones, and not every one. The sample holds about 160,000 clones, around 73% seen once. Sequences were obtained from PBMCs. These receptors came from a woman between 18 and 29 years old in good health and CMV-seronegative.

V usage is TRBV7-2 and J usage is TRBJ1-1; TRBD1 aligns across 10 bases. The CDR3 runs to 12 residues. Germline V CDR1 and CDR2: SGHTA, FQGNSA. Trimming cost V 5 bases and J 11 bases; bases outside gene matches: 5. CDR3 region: CASSLDRGRAFF. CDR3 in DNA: TGTGCCAGCAGCCTCGACAGGGGGCGCGCTTTCTTT.

The CDR3 loop is CASSYSQGNTDTQYF. The CDR3 nucleotides read TGTGCCAGCAGTTACTCGCAGGGGAACACAGATACGCAGTATTTT. The V call is TRBV6-6, the J call TRBJ2-3, with D tentatively TRBD1 (6 bases). V lost 0 bases and J 2 bases, leaving 9 bases between the germline ends. The CDR3 sequence is 15 residues long. Germline loops: CDR1 MNHNY, CDR2 SVGAGI (reference sequence).

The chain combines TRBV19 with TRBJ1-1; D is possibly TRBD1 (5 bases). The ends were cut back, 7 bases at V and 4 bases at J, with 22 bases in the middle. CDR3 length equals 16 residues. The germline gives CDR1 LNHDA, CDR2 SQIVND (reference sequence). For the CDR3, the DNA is TGTGCCAGTATCACTTTCGGGGGGGGTTTGAGCACTGAAGCTTTCTTT. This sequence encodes CASITFGGGLSTEAFF.

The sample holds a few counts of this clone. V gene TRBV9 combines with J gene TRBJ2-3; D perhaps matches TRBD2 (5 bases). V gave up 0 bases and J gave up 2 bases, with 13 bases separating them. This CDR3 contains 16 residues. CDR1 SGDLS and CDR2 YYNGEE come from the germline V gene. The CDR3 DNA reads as TGTGCCAGCAGCGTAGATCGCGGGCGATACACAGATACGCAGTATTTT. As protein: CASSVDRGRYTDTQYF.

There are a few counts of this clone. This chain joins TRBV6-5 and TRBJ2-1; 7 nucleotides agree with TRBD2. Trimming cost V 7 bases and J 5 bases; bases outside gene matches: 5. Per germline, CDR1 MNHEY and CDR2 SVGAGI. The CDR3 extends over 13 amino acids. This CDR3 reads CASTGGTNNEQFF. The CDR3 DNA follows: TGTGCCAGCACCGGCGGGACTAACAATGAGCAGTTCTTC.

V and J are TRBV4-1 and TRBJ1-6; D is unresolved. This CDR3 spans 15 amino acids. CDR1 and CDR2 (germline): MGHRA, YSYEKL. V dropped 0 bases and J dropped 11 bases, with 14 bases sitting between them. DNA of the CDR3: TGCGCCAGCAGCCAAGATGGAGGTGGGCTGACACCCCTCCACTTT. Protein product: CASSQDGGGLTPLHF.

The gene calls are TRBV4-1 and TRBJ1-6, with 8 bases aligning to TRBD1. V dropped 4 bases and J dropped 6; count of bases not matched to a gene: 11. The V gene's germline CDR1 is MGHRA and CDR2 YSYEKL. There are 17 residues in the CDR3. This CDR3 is CASSRNQGANGNSPLHF. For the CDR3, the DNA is TGCGCCAGCAGCCGCAACCAGGGGGCAAATGGTAATTCACCCCTCCACTTT.

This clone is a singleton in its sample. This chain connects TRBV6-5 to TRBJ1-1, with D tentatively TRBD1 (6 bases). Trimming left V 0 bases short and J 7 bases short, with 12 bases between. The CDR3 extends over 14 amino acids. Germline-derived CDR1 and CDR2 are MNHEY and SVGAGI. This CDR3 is CASSYSDSRFEAFF. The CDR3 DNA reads TGTGCCAGCAGTTACTCGGACAGTCGCTTTGAAGCTTTCTTT.

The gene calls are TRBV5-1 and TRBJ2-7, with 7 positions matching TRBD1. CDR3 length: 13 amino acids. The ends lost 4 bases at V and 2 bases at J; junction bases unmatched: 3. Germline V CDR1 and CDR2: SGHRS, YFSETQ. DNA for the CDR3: TGCGCCAGCAGCCCCACAGGGGCCTACGAGCAGTACGTC. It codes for CASSPTGAYEQYV.

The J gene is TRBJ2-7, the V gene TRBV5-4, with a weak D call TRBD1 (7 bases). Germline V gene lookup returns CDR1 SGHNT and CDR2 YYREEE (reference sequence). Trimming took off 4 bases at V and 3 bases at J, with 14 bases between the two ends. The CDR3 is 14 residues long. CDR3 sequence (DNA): TGTGCCAGCAGCGCGGGACAGACCCTCTACGAGCAGTACTTC. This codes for CASSAGQTLYEQYF.

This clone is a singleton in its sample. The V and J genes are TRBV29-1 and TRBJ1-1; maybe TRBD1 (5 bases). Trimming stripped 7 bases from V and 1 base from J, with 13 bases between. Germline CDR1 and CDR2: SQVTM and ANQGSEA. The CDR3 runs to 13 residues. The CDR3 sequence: CSASIQGNTEAFF. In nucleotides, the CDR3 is TGCAGCGCCTCAATCCAGGGGAACACTGAAGCTTTCTTT.

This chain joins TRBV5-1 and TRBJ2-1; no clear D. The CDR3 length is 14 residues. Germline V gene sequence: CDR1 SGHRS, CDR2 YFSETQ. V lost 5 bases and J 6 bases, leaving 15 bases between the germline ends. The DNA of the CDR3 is TGCGCCAGCAGTACGACCCGGTCGGGCAATGAGCAGTTCTTC. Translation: CASSTTRSGNEQFF. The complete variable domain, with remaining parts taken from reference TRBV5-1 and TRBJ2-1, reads KAGVTQTPRYLIKTRGQQVTLSCSPISGHRSVSWYQQTPGQGLQFLFEYFSETQRNKGNFPGRFSGRQFSNSRSEMNVSTLELGDSALYLCASSTTRSGNEQFFGPGTRLTVL.

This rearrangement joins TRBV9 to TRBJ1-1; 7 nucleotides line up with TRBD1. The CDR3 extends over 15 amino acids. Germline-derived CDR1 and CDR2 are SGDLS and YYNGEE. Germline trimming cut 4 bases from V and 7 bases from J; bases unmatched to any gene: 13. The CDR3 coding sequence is TGTGCCAGCAGCCCCCGGTTCTGGGGGACAGATGAAGCTTTCTTT. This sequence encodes CASSPRFWGTDEAFF.

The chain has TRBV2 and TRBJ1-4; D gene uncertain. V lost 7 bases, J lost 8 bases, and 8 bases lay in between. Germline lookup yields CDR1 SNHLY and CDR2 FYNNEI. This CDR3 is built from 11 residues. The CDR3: CASKFAEKLFF. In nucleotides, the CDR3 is TGTGCCAGCAAATTTGCGGAAAAACTGTTTTTT.

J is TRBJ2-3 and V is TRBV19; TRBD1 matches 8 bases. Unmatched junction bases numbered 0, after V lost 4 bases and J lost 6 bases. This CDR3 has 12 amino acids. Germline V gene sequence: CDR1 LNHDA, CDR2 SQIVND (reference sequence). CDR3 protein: CASSRTGDTQYF. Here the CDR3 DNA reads TGTGCCAGTAGTAGGACAGGGGATACGCAGTATTTT.

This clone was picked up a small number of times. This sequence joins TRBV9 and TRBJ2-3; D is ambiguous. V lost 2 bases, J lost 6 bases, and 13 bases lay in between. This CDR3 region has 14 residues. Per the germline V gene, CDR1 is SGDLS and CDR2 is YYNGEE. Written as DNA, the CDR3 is TGTGCCAGCAGCGTCCGAGGTGGTTTGGATACGCAGTATTTT. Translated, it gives CASSVRGGLDTQYF.

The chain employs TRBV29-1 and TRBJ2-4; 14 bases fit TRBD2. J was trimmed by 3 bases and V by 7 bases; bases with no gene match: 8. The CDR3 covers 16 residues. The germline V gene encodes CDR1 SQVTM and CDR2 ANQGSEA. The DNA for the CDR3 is TGCAGCGGGGCGGGACTAGCGGGAGATGGCAAAAACATTCAGTACTTC. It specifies CSGAGLAGDGKNIQYF.

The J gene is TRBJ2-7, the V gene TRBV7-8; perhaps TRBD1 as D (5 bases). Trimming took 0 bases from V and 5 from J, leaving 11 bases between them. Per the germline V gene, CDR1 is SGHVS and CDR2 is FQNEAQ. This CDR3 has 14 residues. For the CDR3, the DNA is TGTGCCAGCAGCTTAGCGGCAGGGTCACACGAGCAGTACGTC. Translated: CASSLAAGSHEQYV.

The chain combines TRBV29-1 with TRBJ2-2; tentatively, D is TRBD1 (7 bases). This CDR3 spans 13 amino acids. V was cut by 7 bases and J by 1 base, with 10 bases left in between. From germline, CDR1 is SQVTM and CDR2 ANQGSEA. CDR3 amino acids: CSGQGGNTGELFF. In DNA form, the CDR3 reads TGCAGCGGTCAGGGGGGGAACACCGGGGAGCTGTTTTTT.

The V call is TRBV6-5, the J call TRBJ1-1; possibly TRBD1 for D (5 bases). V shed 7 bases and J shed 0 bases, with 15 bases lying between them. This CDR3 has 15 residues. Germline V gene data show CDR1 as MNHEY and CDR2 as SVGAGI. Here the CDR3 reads CASNWGYGVNTEAFF. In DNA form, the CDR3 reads TGTGCCAGCAACTGGGGCTACGGAGTGAACACTGAAGCTTTCTTT.

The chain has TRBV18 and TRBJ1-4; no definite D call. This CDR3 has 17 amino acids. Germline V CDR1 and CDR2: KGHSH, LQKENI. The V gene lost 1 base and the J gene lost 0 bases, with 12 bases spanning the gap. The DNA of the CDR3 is TGTGCCAGCTCACCACAGCTATCCGTTCCAACTAATGAAAAACTGTTTTTT. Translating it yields CASSPQLSVPTNEKLFF.

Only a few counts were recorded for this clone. Here the CDR3 DNA reads TGTGCCAGCAGCTGGGATAGCGGGGTAACGGGAGATACGCAGTATTTT. This codes for CASSWDSGVTGDTQYF. The rearrangement joins TRBV7-9 to TRBJ2-3, with 8 bases that match TRBD2. CDR1 and CDR2 from the germline V gene are SEHNR and FQNEAQ (reference sequence). The CDR3 covers 16 residues. The J segment lost 5 bases and the V segment lost 4 bases, leaving 11 bases of the junction unmatched.